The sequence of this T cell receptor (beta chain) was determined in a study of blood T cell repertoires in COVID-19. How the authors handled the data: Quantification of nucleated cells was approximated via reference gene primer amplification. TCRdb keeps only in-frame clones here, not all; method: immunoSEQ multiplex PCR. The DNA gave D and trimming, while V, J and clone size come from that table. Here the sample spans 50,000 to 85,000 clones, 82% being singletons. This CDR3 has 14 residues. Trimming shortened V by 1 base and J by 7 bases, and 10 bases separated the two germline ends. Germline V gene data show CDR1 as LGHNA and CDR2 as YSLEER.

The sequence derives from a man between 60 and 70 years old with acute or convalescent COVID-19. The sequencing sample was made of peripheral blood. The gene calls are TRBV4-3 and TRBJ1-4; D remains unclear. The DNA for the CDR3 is TGCGCCAGCAGCCAAGCGGGGTGGGGTGAAAAACTGTTTTTT. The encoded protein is CASSQAGWGEKLFF.